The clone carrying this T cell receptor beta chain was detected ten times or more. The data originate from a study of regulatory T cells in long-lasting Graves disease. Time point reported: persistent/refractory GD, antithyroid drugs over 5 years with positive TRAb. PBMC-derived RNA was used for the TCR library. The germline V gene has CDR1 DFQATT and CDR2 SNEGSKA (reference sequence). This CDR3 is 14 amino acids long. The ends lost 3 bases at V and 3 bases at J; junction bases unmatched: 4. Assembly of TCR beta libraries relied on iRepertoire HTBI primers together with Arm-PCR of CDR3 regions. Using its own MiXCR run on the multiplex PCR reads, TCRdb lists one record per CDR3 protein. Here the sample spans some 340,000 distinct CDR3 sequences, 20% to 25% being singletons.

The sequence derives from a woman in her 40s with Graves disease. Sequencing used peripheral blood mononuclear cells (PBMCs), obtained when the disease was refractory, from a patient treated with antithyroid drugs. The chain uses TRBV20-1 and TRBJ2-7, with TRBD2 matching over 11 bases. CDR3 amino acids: CSASGGTSGYEQYF. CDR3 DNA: TGCAGTGCTAGCGGCGGGACTAGCGGCTACGAGCAGTACTTC.